A single count supports the clone carrying this T cell receptor beta chain. The antigen remains undetermined. The data stem from a study of neoadjuvant nivolumab and ipilimumab in lung cancer. In the study overall: Nivolumab 3 mg/kg was given days 1, 15 and 29, plus ipilimumab 1 mg/kg day 1 in combination.

The CDR3 is 16 amino acids. V trimming: 0 bases; J trimming: 2 bases; junction bases outside the gene matches: 6. Per germline, CDR1 SGHRS and CDR2 YFSETQ. Regarding the study as a whole: Resected tumors had greater TCR richness and clonality than uninvolved lung. From pretherapy to surgery, tumor richness and clonality rose with dual therapy. Higher pretherapy blood TCR richness went with higher resected-tumor richness.

Assay: immunoSEQ multiplex PCR; the TCRdb copy retains only in-frame clones and omits some. The data show tens of thousands of clones, with 82% seen just once and 23% held by the top ten. The sequenced sample was peripheral blood, obtained before neoadjuvant nivolumab, alone or with ipilimumab. This sequence was found in an adult with non-small cell lung cancer. The chain combines TRBV5-1 with TRBJ2-5; 8 bases fit TRBD1. CDR3 sequence reads: CASSLGDRTVQETQYF. The CDR3 nucleotides read TGCGCCAGCAGCTTGGGGGACAGGACGGTACAAGAGACCCAGTACTTC.